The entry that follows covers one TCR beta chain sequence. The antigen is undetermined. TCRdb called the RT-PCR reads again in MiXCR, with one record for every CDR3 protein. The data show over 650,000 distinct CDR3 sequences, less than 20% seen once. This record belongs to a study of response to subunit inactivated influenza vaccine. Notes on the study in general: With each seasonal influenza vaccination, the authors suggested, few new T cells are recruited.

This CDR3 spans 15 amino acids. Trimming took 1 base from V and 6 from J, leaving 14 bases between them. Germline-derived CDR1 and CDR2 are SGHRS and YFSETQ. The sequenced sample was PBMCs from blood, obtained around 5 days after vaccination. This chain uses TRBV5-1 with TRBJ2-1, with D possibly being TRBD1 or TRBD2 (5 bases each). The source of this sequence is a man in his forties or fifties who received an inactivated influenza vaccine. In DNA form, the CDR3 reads TGCGCCAGCAGCTTGCAACCCGAGGGGCTCAATGAGCAGTTCTTC. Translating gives CASSLQPEGLNEQFF.